Below, 31 T cell receptor beta chains from the same sample are listed, as sequenced in a study of T cell changes during pregnancy in multiple sclerosis. This table comes from immunoSEQ multiplex PCR, and its TCRdb copy is limited to in-frame clones, with some not included. The table includes around 69,000 clones, roughly 92% detected once. This specimen was peripheral blood, taken in the second trimester of pregnancy. These receptors were obtained from a female donor in good health, enrolled as a control in a pregnancy study.

The rearrangement links TRBV4-3 to TRBJ2-5; no reliable D call. The CDR3 runs 13 residues. The V and J ends lost 0 bases and 4 bases respectively, with 6 bases between them. Germline-derived CDR1 and CDR2 are LGHNA and YSLEER. DNA of the CDR3: TGCGCCAGCAGCCAAGACCCCAGAGAGACCCAGTACTTC. Protein: CASSQDPRETQYF.

V and J are TRBV28 and TRBJ1-2, with a weak D call TRBD1 (6 bases). Germline assignment: CDR1 MDHEN and CDR2 SYDVKM. This CDR3 is built from 14 residues. V dropped 5 bases and J dropped 5 bases, with 15 bases sitting between them. The CDR3 region has the DNA TGTGCCAGCAGTACGGGGCAGGGGTATTATGGCTACACCTTC. Translating gives CASSTGQGYYGYTF.

V and J are TRBV19 and TRBJ2-1; D ambiguous. CDR3 length: 14 amino acids. From germline, CDR1 is LNHDA and CDR2 SQIVND (reference sequence). Trimming took off 0 bases at V and 6 bases at J, with 9 bases between the two ends. CDR3 loop: CASSIDSRVNEQFF. The CDR3 DNA is TGTGCCAGTAGTATAGATAGCCGGGTCAATGAGCAGTTCTTC.

V gene TRBV10-1 combines with J gene TRBJ1-2; a weak D match, TRBD1 (5 bases). The CDR3 runs 20 residues. Germline assignment: CDR1 WNHNN and CDR2 SYGVQD (reference sequence). Trimming left V 11 bases short and J 0 bases short, with 34 bases between. The CDR3 DNA reads as TGCGCCGAGTCGGTAGGGAACCCCGGGGGTAGGGGAAAACCTAACTATGGCTACACCTTC. It yields the protein CAESVGNPGGRGKPNYGYTF.

This chain connects TRBV7-9 to TRBJ1-4; 7 bases match TRBD1. The CDR3 is made up of 14 amino acids. Germline V CDR1 and CDR2: SEHNR, FQNEAQ (reference sequence). V gave up 1 base and J gave up 5 bases; unmatched junction bases: 1. The CDR3 sequence is CASSLDRGNEKLFF. CDR3 nucleotides: TGTGCCAGCAGCTTAGACAGGGGAAATGAAAAACTGTTTTTT.

The chain couples TRBV4-2 to TRBJ1-2; D is unclear. Trimming removed 1 base at V and 8 bases at J, with 14 bases between. CDR1 is LGHNA and CDR2 is YNFKEQ in the germline V gene. CDR3 size: 14 residues. The CDR3 coding sequence is TGTGCCAGCAGCCAAGTGTCCCTTTCGGGGGGCTACACCTTC. Translated: CASSQVSLSGGYTF.

This chain connects TRBV4-2 to TRBJ1-3; TRBD1 aligns across 12 bases. The CDR3 is 19 residues long. Per germline, CDR1 LGHNA and CDR2 YNFKEQ. Losses at the gene ends were 4 bases for V and 1 base for J; bases not matched to a gene: 11. The chain's CDR3 is CASSRNRDRGQPSGNTIYF. The CDR3, as DNA: TGTGCCAGCAGCCGTAACCGGGACAGGGGGCAACCGTCTGGAAACACCATATATTTT.

The chain joins TRBV20-1 to TRBJ2-1; a weak D match, TRBD1 (6 bases). In germline, CDR1 is DFQATT, CDR2 SNEGSKA (reference sequence). The CDR3 extends over 11 amino acids. V was pared by 2 bases and J by 8 bases, with 7 bases between. CDR3 DNA sequence: TGCAGTGCTAGATGGGGGCATGAGCAGTTCTTC. Protein sequence: CSARWGHEQFF.

The gene calls are TRBV7-9 and TRBJ1-1; 9 bases match TRBD1. CDR3 size: 14 residues. Looked up from germline, CDR1 is SEHNR and CDR2 is FQNEAQ (reference sequence). Losses at the gene ends were 4 bases for V and 3 bases for J; bases not matched to a gene: 3. In DNA, the CDR3 is TGTGCCAGCAGCTCACAGGGGGCGCACACTGAAGCTTTCTTT. Encoded protein: CASSSQGAHTEAFF.

The V and J genes are TRBV10-3 and TRBJ2-3, with TRBD2 matching 12 bases. This CDR3 region has 16 residues. Unmatched junction bases numbered 7, after V lost 3 bases and J lost 6 bases. Germline V lookup: CDR1 ENHRY, CDR2 SYGVKD. The CDR3: CAISETSGGPRDTQYF. The CDR3 DNA reads as TGTGCCATCAGTGAAACTAGCGGGGGGCCCAGGGATACGCAGTATTTT.

Here the CDR3 reads CASSPTGDHSPLHF. The CDR3 nucleotides read TGTGCCAGCTCACCGACAGGGGATCATTCACCCCTCCACTTT. The V call is TRBV18, the J call TRBJ1-6, with 8 bases aligning to TRBD1. The germline gives CDR1 KGHSH, CDR2 LQKENI. V trimming: 3 bases; J trimming: 8 bases; junction bases outside the gene matches: 3. The CDR3 is 14 amino acids.

V usage is TRBV7-9 and J usage is TRBJ2-7; TRBD2 matches at 7 bases. The CDR3 has 16 amino acids. Germline V gene data show CDR1 as SEHNR and CDR2 as FQNEAQ (reference sequence). Unmatched junction bases numbered 16, after V lost 7 bases and J lost 4 bases. The CDR3 reads CASNPLIREGKYEQYF. The CDR3 coding sequence is TGTGCCAGCAACCCGCTGATAAGGGAGGGGAAATACGAGCAGTACTTC.

The J gene is TRBJ1-5, the V gene TRBV4-1; D is ambiguous. The CDR3 is 15 residues long. The germline V and J ends were trimmed by 1 base and 3 bases, with 10 bases remaining between them. CDR1 and CDR2 from the germline V gene are MGHRA and YSYEKL. DNA for the CDR3: TGCGCCAGCAGCCAAGGGTCTACAGACAATCAGCCCCAGCATTTT. Translating it yields CASSQGSTDNQPQHF.

CDR3 sequence (DNA): TGCAGCGTTTCGGGGGGCCCAAATCAGCCCCAGCATTTT. Its translation is CSVSGGPNQPQHF. The genes are TRBV29-1 and TRBJ1-5; perhaps TRBD1 as D (6 bases). CDR1 is SQVTM, CDR2 ANQGSEA, per germline. Trimming pared 5 bases from V and 4 bases from J, leaving 12 bases between. The CDR3 totals 13 residues.

The chain links TRBV18 to TRBJ2-7; weak D call: TRBD2 (6 bases). Germline V gene data show CDR1 as KGHSH and CDR2 as LQKENI. CDR3 length: 13 amino acids. Trimming took off 3 bases at V and 5 bases at J, with 11 bases between the two ends. The CDR3 protein is CASSPSGVNEQYF. CDR3 in DNA: TGTGCCAGCTCACCTAGCGGTGTCAACGAGCAGTACTTC.

The chain carries TRBV7-6 and TRBJ2-5, with 15 bases fitting TRBD2. The trim removed 1 base at V and 1 base at J, leaving 7 bases unmatched. The V gene's germline CDR1 is SGHVS and CDR2 FNYEAQ. This CDR3 comprises 19 residues. CDR3 in amino acids: CASSLEAGLAGGAQETQYF. In nucleotides, the CDR3 is TGTGCCAGCAGCTTAGAGGCGGGACTAGCGGGGGGAGCCCAAGAGACCCAGTACTTC.

V and J are TRBV2 and TRBJ2-4; 9 nucleotides agree with TRBD1. After removal of 1 base from V and 7 bases from J, the junction contained 8 bases not matched to a gene. In germline, CDR1 is SNHLY, CDR2 FYNNEI. The CDR3 is 16 residues long. Here the CDR3 reads CASSEVPTGGRNIQYF. Written as DNA, the CDR3 is TGTGCCAGCAGTGAAGTCCCGACAGGGGGGAGGAACATTCAGTACTTC.

In DNA, the CDR3 is TGTGCCAGTAGTCGACAGGGGTTGAACACTGAAGCTTTCTTT. This translates into CASSRQGLNTEAFF. The chain employs TRBV19 and TRBJ1-1, with TRBD1 matching 8 bases. The CDR3 spans 14 residues. Germline-derived CDR1 and CDR2 are LNHDA and SQIVND (reference sequence). J gave up 0 bases and V 5 bases, and 2 bases lay outside the gene matches. The variable domain in full, completed from reference TRBV19 and TRBJ1-1, reads DGGITQSPKYLFRKEGQNVTLSCEQNLNHDAMYWYRQDPGQGLRLIYYSQIVNDFQKGDIAEGYSVSREKKESFPLTVTSAQKNPTAFYLCASSRQGLNTEAFFGQGTRLTVV.

The V call is TRBV9, the J call TRBJ2-3; the D is unclear. Trimming removed 0 bases from V and 4 bases from J, with 9 bases in between. CDR1 and CDR2 (germline): SGDLS, YYNGEE. CDR3 length: 14 residues. DNA for the CDR3: TGTGCCAGCAGCGTAGATTCTCGGGCAGATACGCAGTATTTT. Translating it yields CASSVDSRADTQYF.

This chain joins TRBV9 and TRBJ1-2; D is unclear. The germline gives CDR1 SGDLS, CDR2 YYNGEE. The CDR3 is made up of 14 amino acids. V was pared by 1 base and J by 2 bases, with 9 bases between. In DNA form, the CDR3 reads TGTGCCAGCAGCGTATACGGAGGGAACTATGGCTACACCTTC. Residues: CASSVYGGNYGYTF.

The chain links TRBV6-5 to TRBJ1-2; D perhaps matches TRBD1 (6 bases). Trimming shortened V by 2 bases and J by 8 bases, and 12 bases separated the two germline ends. CDR1 is MNHEY and CDR2 is SVGAGI in the germline V gene. The CDR3 covers 13 residues. The CDR3 spells CASSYGAGEGYTF. In DNA, the CDR3 is TGTGCCAGCAGTTACGGGGCAGGGGAAGGCTACACCTTC.

The chain recombines TRBV15 with TRBJ1-5, with TRBD1 as a possible D gene (5 bases). This CDR3 comprises 14 residues. Trimming removed 0 bases from V and 7 bases from J, with 10 bases in between. The germline V gene has CDR1 LNHNV and CDR2 YYDKDF (reference sequence). The CDR3 reads CATSRDRVGQPQHF. CDR3 coding DNA: TGTGCCACCAGCAGAGACAGGGTGGGACAGCCCCAGCATTTT. The full variable domain, with the rest looked up from reference TRBV15 and TRBJ1-5, is DAMVIQNPRYQVTQFGKPVTLSCSQTLNHNVMYWYQQKSSQAPKLLFHYYDKDFNNEADTPDNFQSRRPNTSFCFLDIRSPGLGDTAMYLCATSRDRVGQPQHFGDGTRLSIL.

This chain links TRBV4-1 with TRBJ1-2; D gene unclear. The germline V gene encodes CDR1 MGHRA and CDR2 YSYEKL. V gave up 0 bases and J gave up 7 bases, with 12 bases separating them. This CDR3 is built from 14 residues. CDR3 amino acids: CASSQDVRPGGYTF. The CDR3 DNA follows: TGCGCCAGCAGCCAAGATGTGAGGCCGGGTGGCTACACCTTC.

The rearrangement joins TRBV29-1 to TRBJ2-3, with TRBD1 identical over 8 bases. CDR1 is SQVTM and CDR2 is ANQGSEA in the germline V gene. J lost 3 bases, V lost 3 bases, and 5 bases had no gene match. This CDR3 has 14 residues. CDR3 sequence: CSVERTGLTDTQYF. CDR3 in DNA: TGCAGCGTTGAGCGGACAGGGCTAACAGATACGCAGTATTTT.

The V and J genes are TRBV19 and TRBJ1-2, with no clear D. Germline CDR1 and CDR2: LNHDA and SQIVND (reference sequence). The CDR3 contains 15 residues. V was cut by 1 base and J by 6 bases, with 15 bases left in between. The CDR3 here is CASSIAGYPGDGYTF. The CDR3 DNA reads TGTGCCAGTAGTATAGCGGGGTATCCGGGCGATGGCTACACCTTC. Looking up the rest from reference TRBV19 and TRBJ1-2 gives the full variable domain: DGGITQSPKYLFRKEGQNVTLSCEQNLNHDAMYWYRQDPGQGLRLIYYSQIVNDFQKGDIAEGYSVSREKKESFPLTVTSAQKNPTAFYLCASSIAGYPGDGYTFGSGTRLTVV.

The J gene is TRBJ1-3, the V gene TRBV4-2; D is unclear. The CDR3 is 16 residues long. V lost 4 bases and J lost 0, with 13 bases in between. Germline lookup yields CDR1 LGHNA and CDR2 YNFKEQ. The CDR3 reads CASSREQAHSGNTIYF. CDR3 DNA sequence: TGTGCCAGCAGCCGGGAGCAGGCCCACTCTGGAAACACCATATATTTT.

This clone appeared once. This chain connects TRBV6-5 to TRBJ2-1, with a tentative D call TRBD1 (5 bases). The germline V and J ends were trimmed by 0 bases and 4 bases, with 7 bases remaining between them. CDR3 size: 14 residues. Germline CDR1 reads MNHEY; CDR2 reads SVGAGI. This CDR3 is CASSYSDTYNEQFF. DNA of the CDR3: TGTGCCAGCAGTTACTCGGACACTTACAATGAGCAGTTCTTC.

The genes are TRBV9 and TRBJ1-2; 7 bases agree with TRBD1. The germline CDR1 and CDR2 sequences are SGDLS and YYNGEE. The CDR3 loop spans 13 amino acids. Germline trimming cut 4 bases from V and 7 bases from J; bases unmatched to any gene: 7. The CDR3: CASSPGTETGYTF. The CDR3 DNA reads TGTGCCAGCAGCCCCGGGACAGAGACTGGCTACACCTTC.

The V call is TRBV18, the J call TRBJ1-4; TRBD1 might be the D (5 bases). Germline CDR1 reads KGHSH; CDR2 reads LQKENI. V lost 5 bases and J 4 bases, leaving 14 bases between the germline ends. The CDR3 extends over 15 amino acids. CDR3 in DNA: TGTGCCAGCTCATTACAGACAGCTTATAATGAAAAACTGTTTTTT. It is translated as CASSLQTAYNEKLFF.

In regard to this clone: The same CDR3 also results from other DNA sequences found in this sample. The chain uses TRBV4-2 and TRBJ1-1; the D gene is possibly TRBD1 (5 bases). This CDR3 comprises 16 residues. Germline V gene sequence: CDR1 LGHNA, CDR2 YNFKEQ. Trimming stripped 1 base from V and 5 bases from J, with 17 bases between. Written as DNA, the CDR3 is TGTGCCAGCAGCCAAGGTGGATGGGGGGAGTTAACTGAAGCTTTCTTT. Translating gives CASSQGGWGELTEAFF.

The rearrangement uses TRBV6-1 and TRBJ2-5; D gene ambiguous. The CDR3 length is 13 residues. The V end was cut by 4 bases, the J end by 1 base, with 7 bases between. CDR1 and CDR2 from the germline V gene are MNHNS and SASEGT. The CDR3 region has the DNA TGTGCCAGCAGTGCTACAGCCCAAGAGACCCAGTACTTC. It translates to CASSATAQETQYF.